The 22 T cell receptor beta chains listed next were all sequenced from one sample in a study of CD8 T cells in Susac syndrome. It was with random hexamers that about 0.45 to 1 ug RNA was reverse transcribed. TCRdb redid the calling of the immunoSEQ multiplex PCR reads with MiXCR, one entry per CDR3 protein. The profile shows hundreds of thousands of distinct CDR3 sequences, 93% of them singletons. The sample taken for sequencing was CD4+ T cells from PBMCs. These receptors were collected from a human donor with multiple sclerosis.

The J gene is TRBJ2-3, the V gene TRBV5-1, with TRBD1 matching over 8 bases. There are 16 residues in the CDR3. CDR1 is SGHRS, CDR2 YFSETQ, per germline. V shed 5 bases and J 0 bases; nucleotides not matched to a gene: 8. CDR3 amino acids: CASRTGTGHSTDTQYF. Here the CDR3 DNA reads TGCGCCAGCAGGACCGGGACAGGCCACAGCACAGATACGCAGTATTTT.

This sequence joins TRBV29-1 and TRBJ1-4; maybe TRBD1 (5 bases). The length of the CDR3 is 12 residues. Germline V gives CDR1 SQVTM, CDR2 ANQGSEA. The V end was cut by 6 bases, the J end by 7 bases, with 12 bases between. CDR3 DNA: TGCAGCGTCGGGGCGCCGGGTGAAAAACTGTTTTTT. This translates into CSVGAPGEKLFF.

V gene TRBV5-6 combines with J gene TRBJ1-4, with D maybe TRBD1 (5 bases). Deletions cut 4 bases from V and 5 bases from J, with 12 bases between. CDR1 and CDR2 from the germline V gene are SGHDT and YYEEEE. The CDR3 covers 14 residues. The CDR3 reads CASSPSRVNEKLFF. In nucleotides, the CDR3 is TGTGCCAGCAGCCCGTCCAGGGTAAATGAAAAACTGTTTTTT.

The chain uses TRBV7-7 and TRBJ2-7; TRBD1 or TRBD2 may be the D gene (5 bases each). The CDR3 spans 15 residues. Germline loops: CDR1 SSHAT, CDR2 FNYEAQ (reference sequence). V lost 5 bases and J lost 3, with 17 bases in between. The CDR3 DNA is TGTGCCAGCAGCACCCACCCCGGGGCTAACTACGAGCAGTACTTC. It translates to CASSTHPGANYEQYF.

The chain joins TRBV24-1 to TRBJ2-1, with a tentative D call TRBD2 (6 bases). V lost 3 bases and J lost 9, with 14 bases in between. Germline lookup yields CDR1 KGHDR and CDR2 SFDVKD. This CDR3 is built from 14 residues. CDR3 in DNA: TGTGCCACCAGTGATCCCACTAGCTATCTTGAGCAGTTCTTC. Protein: CATSDPTSYLEQFF.

The CDR3 sequence: CASSPRPGPRDGNTIYF. CDR3 DNA: TGTGCCAGCAGCCCCCGACCGGGACCCCGTGACGGAAACACCATATATTTT. The chain carries TRBV9 and TRBJ1-3; the D gene is possibly TRBD1 (5 bases). The CDR3 extends over 17 amino acids. CDR1 is SGDLS and CDR2 is YYNGEE in the germline V gene. V lost 4 bases, J lost 4 bases, and 21 bases lay in between.

This sequence joins TRBV24-1 and TRBJ2-1; 9 nucleotides agree with TRBD2. Per the germline V gene, CDR1 is KGHDR and CDR2 is SFDVKD. This CDR3 contains 17 residues. After removal of 4 bases from V and 2 bases from J, the junction contained 8 bases not matched to a gene. The CDR3 protein is CATSDPFSGSTYNEQFF. The CDR3 DNA sequence: TGTGCCACCAGTGACCCCTTTAGCGGGAGCACCTACAATGAGCAGTTCTTC.

A single count supports this clonotype. This chain uses TRBV18 with TRBJ2-3; 10 bases are a match to TRBD1. Trimming cost V 6 bases and J 3 bases; bases outside gene matches: 12. The CDR3 totals 17 residues. Per germline, CDR1 KGHSH and CDR2 LQKENI. CDR3 nucleotides: TGTGCCAGCTCGCGCGGCCGGGGACAGGGGAGAACAGATACGCAGTATTTT. It translates to CASSRGRGQGRTDTQYF.

The chain uses TRBV2 and TRBJ2-5, with D possibly TRBD1 on 5 matching bases. This CDR3 has 13 amino acids. Per germline, CDR1 SNHLY and CDR2 FYNNEI. V lost 6 bases to trimming and J lost 2 bases, with 10 bases between them. The CDR3 coding sequence is TGTGCCAGCAGCCAGGGCCCTCAAGAGACCCAGTACTTC. Encoded protein: CASSQGPQETQYF.

The chain joins TRBV3-1 to TRBJ2-1; D might be TRBD2 (6 bases). Germline values: CDR1 LGHDT, CDR2 YNNKEL (reference sequence). V was trimmed by 1 base and J by 10 bases, leaving 23 bases between them. The CDR3 totals 17 residues. The CDR3 reads CASSQGLGESNIREQFF. The CDR3 DNA is TGTGCCAGCAGCCAAGGACTAGGGGAGTCCAATATTAGGGAGCAGTTCTTC.

The chain recombines TRBV20-1 with TRBJ2-7, with 8 nucleotides matching TRBD2. Losses at the gene ends were 0 bases for V and 4 bases for J; bases not matched to a gene: 8. CDR1 and CDR2 (germline): DFQATT, SNEGSKA (reference sequence). The length of the CDR3 is 15 residues. The CDR3 loop is CSARDHELAGYEQYV. CDR3 DNA: TGCAGTGCTAGAGATCATGAGCTAGCGGGTTACGAGCAGTACGTC.

This clonotype was seen once. The chain links TRBV12-3 or TRBV12-4 to TRBJ1-4, with D perhaps TRBD1 (5 bases). The CDR3 has 15 residues. V gave up 3 bases and J gave up 8 bases, with 16 bases separating them. This chain's CDR3 is CASSFGASLREKLFF. The CDR3 DNA follows: TGTGCCAGCAGTTTTGGGGCCAGCTTACGAGAAAAACTGTTTTTT.

V is TRBV7-9 and J is TRBJ2-5, with TRBD2 matching 10 bases. CDR3 length equals 17 residues. J gave up 5 bases and V 3 bases, and 12 bases lay outside the gene matches. The V gene's germline CDR1 is SEHNR and CDR2 FQNEAQ (reference sequence). The CDR3 loop reads CASSFDLAGAKGETQYF. CDR3 bases: TGTGCCAGCAGCTTCGACCTAGCGGGGGCTAAAGGGGAGACCCAGTACTTC.

The chain recombines TRBV6-1 with TRBJ1-1, with D perhaps TRBD1 (5 bases). Per the germline V gene, CDR1 is MNHNS and CDR2 is SASEGT. The germline V and J ends were trimmed by 6 bases and 0 bases, with 11 bases remaining between them. CDR3 size: 14 residues. CDR3 DNA sequence: TGTGCCAGCAGATTAGGGGCCCTGAACACTGAAGCTTTCTTT. Protein sequence: CASRLGALNTEAFF.

The rearrangement joins TRBV7-2 to TRBJ2-7; D is unresolved. Germline V gene sequence: CDR1 SGHTA, CDR2 FQGNSA. The V end was cut by 1 base, the J end by 6 bases, with 16 bases between. The CDR3 is made up of 15 amino acids. The CDR3 sequence is CASSLVGIRAAEQYF. The CDR3 DNA follows: TGTGCCAGCAGCTTAGTGGGCATTCGGGCCGCCGAGCAGTACTTC.

The J gene is TRBJ2-7, the V gene TRBV5-1, with D possibly matching TRBD1 (6 bases). Germline CDR1 and CDR2: SGHRS and YFSETQ. V dropped 1 base and J dropped 6 bases, with 14 bases sitting between them. CDR3 size: 14 residues. The CDR3: CASSLWAGESEQYF. The CDR3 region has the DNA TGCGCCAGCAGCTTGTGGGCAGGGGAGAGCGAGCAGTACTTC.

This clonotype is a singleton in its sample. The V call is TRBV25-1, the J call TRBJ1-5; D remains ambiguous. This CDR3 contains 19 residues. Trimming took 0 bases from V and 4 from J, leaving 22 bases between them. CDR1 is MGHDK, CDR2 SYGVNS, per germline. The CDR3 reads CASSEYLHPPSYSNQPQHF. The CDR3 coding sequence is TGTGCCAGCAGTGAATATCTCCACCCACCGAGTTATAGTAATCAGCCCCAGCATTTT. Supplemented by reference TRBV25-1 and TRBJ1-5, the full variable domain reads EADIYQTPRYLVIGTGKKITLECSQTMGHDKMYWYQQDPGMELHLIHYSYGVNSTEKGDLSSESTVSRIRTEHFPLTLESARPSHTSQYLCASSEYLHPPSYSNQPQHFGDGTRLSIL.

V and J are TRBV20-1 and TRBJ2-3; no firm D call. The CDR3 covers 13 residues. Deletions cut 8 bases from V and 1 base from J, with 13 bases between. CDR1 and CDR2 from the germline V gene are DFQATT and SNEGSKA (reference sequence). The CDR3 reads CSIGRPRTDTQYF. For the CDR3, the DNA is TGCAGTATTGGCAGGCCCCGCACAGATACGCAGTATTTT.

V and J are TRBV28 and TRBJ1-2; TRBD1 might be the D (6 bases). V was shortened by 6 bases and J by 6 bases, with 14 bases between the two germline ends. The germline V gene has CDR1 MDHEN and CDR2 SYDVKM. This CDR3 region has 13 residues. The CDR3 loop is CASSSGTLNGYTF. CDR3 in DNA: TGTGCCAGCAGCTCCGGGACACTTAATGGCTACACCTTC.

The V and J genes are TRBV6-4 and TRBJ2-1; 7 bases align to TRBD2. V was pared by 0 bases and J by 7 bases, with 3 bases of the junction left unmatched. From germline, CDR1 is MRHNA and CDR2 SNTAGT. There are 14 residues in the CDR3. In DNA form, the CDR3 reads TGTGCCAGCAGTGACTCGAGCGGGAAGAATGAGCAGTTCTTC. It is translated as CASSDSSGKNEQFF.

The chain uses TRBV5-6 and TRBJ2-5; D is perhaps TRBD2 (7 bases). The CDR3 has 13 amino acids. V was clipped by 4 bases and J by 3 bases, with 10 bases between them. The germline CDR1 and CDR2 sequences are SGHDT and YYEEEE. CDR3 DNA sequence: TGTGCCAGCAGCGGGGGGGCGGAAGAGACCCAGTACTTC. The encoded protein is CASSGGAEETQYF.

CDR3 bases: TGCGCCAGCAGCCAAGGGTCTAACAGGGGAGAAAACGAGCAGTACTTC. It specifies CASSQGSNRGENEQYF. The chain couples TRBV4-1 to TRBJ2-7; TRBD1 agrees at 7 bases. Germline V lookup: CDR1 MGHRA, CDR2 YSYEKL. This CDR3 region has 16 residues. The J segment lost 5 bases and the V segment lost 1 base, leaving 11 bases of the junction unmatched.